This T cell receptor (beta chain) was sequenced for a study of cytomegalovirus exposure and HLA in healthy donors. The PCR had 60 Vbeta and 13 Jbeta primers. The data were produced by immunoSEQ multiplex PCR, yet TCRdb's version contains in-frame clones alone and is incomplete. This table lists about 91,000 clones. The V gene's germline CDR1 is SGHDT and CDR2 YYEEEE. Unmatched junction bases numbered 8, after V lost 0 bases and J lost 5 bases. The CDR3 has 15 residues. The sequence derives from a woman aged 25 to 39 in good health and CMV-seronegative. The source material was PBMCs. The chain combines TRBV5-6 with TRBJ2-7, with 7 nucleotides matching TRBD2. The CDR3 spells CASSLGLGGKNEQYF. For the CDR3, the DNA is TGTGCCAGCAGCTTGGGTTTGGGGGGGAAGAACGAGCAGTACTTC. Filled out from reference TRBV5-6 and TRBJ2-7, the complete variable domain reads DAGVTQSPTHLIKTRGQQVTLRCSPKSGHDTVSWYQQALGQGPQFIFQYYEEEERQRGNFPDRFSGHQFPNYSSELNVNALLLGDSALYLCASSLGLGGKNEQYFGPGTRLTVT.